These 20 T cell receptor beta chains originate from one sample sequenced in a study of blood T cells in healthy people across ages. A second PCR of 7 to 11 cycles used a sample-barcoded 5' primer and a J-beta primer mix. TCRdb independently ran MiXCR on the 5' RACE reads; one entry per CDR3 protein. The sample shows roughly 1,800,000 distinct CDR3 sequences, around 50% of them seen only once. Sequencing was carried out using blood. The receptors were sampled from a woman aged 40-49 years in good health.

V is TRBV4-1 and J is TRBJ2-1; 14 bases match TRBD2. CDR1 and CDR2 (germline): MGHRA, YSYEKL. V shed 1 base and J 7 bases; nucleotides not matched to a gene: 3. The CDR3 runs to 16 residues. The DNA of the CDR3 is TGCGCCAGCAGCCAAGCGGGACTAGCGGGGGCAAATGAGCAGTTCTTC. Translating gives CASSQAGLAGANEQFF.

This chain joins TRBV28 and TRBJ2-5, with 9 bases identical to TRBD1. Trimming cost V 5 bases and J 1 base; bases outside gene matches: 8. The CDR3 is 16 residues long. Germline V gene sequence: CDR1 MDHEN, CDR2 SYDVKM. This chain's CDR3 is CASSTWDRATQETQYF. The CDR3 coding sequence is TGTGCCAGCAGTACCTGGGACAGGGCCACCCAAGAGACCCAGTACTTC.

The genes are TRBV20-1 and TRBJ2-3; a possible D gene is TRBD1 (6 bases). Trimming removed 5 bases from V and 0 bases from J, with 15 bases in between. CDR1 and CDR2 (germline): DFQATT, SNEGSKA (reference sequence). The CDR3 contains 15 residues. CDR3 DNA: TGCAGTGCTCAAAACAGGGTCCAGAGCACAGATACGCAGTATTTT. Encoded protein: CSAQNRVQSTDTQYF.

This clonotype was detected only a few times. The chain couples TRBV6-1 to TRBJ2-4; TRBD1 agrees at 8 bases. Germline values: CDR1 MNHNS, CDR2 SASEGT. CDR3 length equals 13 residues. J lost 6 bases, V lost 5 bases, and 3 bases had no gene match. The CDR3: CASSTTGANIQYF. CDR3 in DNA: TGTGCCAGCAGTACGACAGGGGCAAACATTCAGTACTTC.

The genes are TRBV7-3 and TRBJ2-5, with D unresolved. Trimming shortened V by 5 bases and J by 5 bases, and 12 bases separated the two germline ends. Germline CDR1 SGHTA, CDR2 FQGTGA. The CDR3 extends over 13 amino acids. The CDR3 spells CASSAIHRETQYF. CDR3 nucleotide sequence: TGTGCCAGCAGCGCGATACATAGGGAGACCCAGTACTTC.

The chain uses TRBV7-2 and TRBJ2-3; D is ambiguous. This CDR3 spans 15 amino acids. Trimming pared 1 base from V and 0 bases from J, leaving 8 bases between. Germline V gene lookup returns CDR1 SGHTA and CDR2 FQGNSA. For the CDR3, the DNA is TGTACCAGCAGCTTAGTCACAACAAGCACAGATACGCAGTATTTT. Translating gives CTSSLVTTSTDTQYF.

This clonotype was seen a handful of times. The V call is TRBV29-1, the J call TRBJ2-6; possible D gene TRBD1, 5 bases. Germline V gene sequence: CDR1 SQVTM, CDR2 ANQGSEA. Trimming left V 2 bases short and J 4 bases short, with 9 bases between. The CDR3 sequence is 14 residues long. The CDR3 nucleotides are TGCAGCGTTGAAAGGGGTCCGGGGGCCAACGTCCTGACTTTC. Protein product: CSVERGPGANVLTF.

The chain combines TRBV29-1 with TRBJ2-7, with a tentative D call TRBD1 (5 bases). The last part of the DNA fits TRBJ2-5 better; the J call may be wrong. Germline V gene data show CDR1 as SQVTM and CDR2 as ANQGSEA. This CDR3 contains 13 residues. The DNA for the CDR3 is TGCAGCGTGGGCCCAGGGATACAAGAGACCCAGTACTTC. As protein: CSVGPGIQETQYF.

In this sample, this clonotype turned up a few times. The chain uses TRBV19 and TRBJ2-4, with 7 nucleotides matching TRBD2. The DNA end is a closer match to TRBJ2-7, so the J assignment may be wrong. This CDR3 has 17 amino acids. Germline assignment: CDR1 LNHDA and CDR2 SQIVND (reference sequence). CDR3 protein: CASSILPASGASVEQYF. The CDR3 DNA reads TGTGCCAGTAGTATTCTACCCGCTAGCGGAGCTAGTGTCGAGCAGTACTTC.

This rearrangement joins TRBV5-5 to TRBJ2-1, with D perhaps matching TRBD2 (5 bases). Per the germline V gene, CDR1 is SGHKS and CDR2 is YYEKEE (reference sequence). The CDR3 spans 13 residues. V lost 2 bases to trimming and J lost 8 bases, with 11 bases between them. The CDR3 DNA is TGTGCCAGCAGCTTTCGAGGGCGGGATGAGCAGTTCTTC. It encodes CASSFRGRDEQFF.

This clonotype was seen more than once but under ten times. The gene calls are TRBV20-1 and TRBJ2-1; the D gene is possibly TRBD2 (6 bases). Trimming took 4 bases from V and 8 from J, leaving 18 bases between them. In germline, CDR1 is DFQATT, CDR2 SNEGSKA (reference sequence). The CDR3 has 14 amino acids. The CDR3 sequence: CSANRGSTGHEQFF. The CDR3 region has the DNA TGCAGTGCTAATCGGGGGAGTACAGGTCATGAGCAGTTCTTC.

This clonotype was seen only a few times. The chain couples TRBV28 to TRBJ2-5; 9 bases agree with TRBD1. CDR1 and CDR2 (germline): MDHEN, SYDVKM. The CDR3 loop spans 17 amino acids. V gave up 2 bases and J gave up 1 base; unmatched junction bases: 8. CDR3 sequence (DNA): TGTGCCAGCAGTTTACCCGGGACAGGGAAAACCCAAGAGACCCAGTACTTC. Encoded protein: CASSLPGTGKTQETQYF. Looking up the rest from reference TRBV28 and TRBJ2-5 gives the full variable domain: DVKVTQSSRYLVKRTGEKVFLECVQDMDHENMFWYRQDPGLGLRLIYFSYDVKMKEKGDIPEGYSVSREKKERFSLILESASTNQTSMYLCASSLPGTGKTQETQYFGPGTRLLVL.

This clonotype showed up just a few times. The V and J genes are TRBV20-1 and TRBJ1-2, with a tentative D call TRBD1 (5 bases). V lost 2 bases, J lost 8 bases, and 12 bases lay in between. This CDR3 region has 12 residues. Germline-derived CDR1 and CDR2 are DFQATT and SNEGSKA (reference sequence). CDR3 DNA: TGCAGTGCTAGATCCAGGGTAGGCGGCTACACCTTC. It specifies CSARSRVGGYTF.

The chain has TRBV15 and TRBJ1-5; D gene uncertain. Germline-derived CDR1 and CDR2 are LNHNV and YYDKDF (reference sequence). This CDR3 is 13 amino acids long. Trimming cost V 0 bases and J 6 bases, with 6 bases left between them. In DNA, the CDR3 is TGTGCCACCAGCAGAGAAAGAGGTCAGCCCCAGCATTTT. Translating gives CATSRERGQPQHF.

The rearrangement uses TRBV3-1 and TRBJ2-2, with a weak D call TRBD1 (5 bases). Looked up from germline, CDR1 is LGHDT and CDR2 is YNNKEL (reference sequence). This CDR3 is built from 18 residues. The V gene lost 0 bases and the J gene lost 0 bases, with 14 bases spanning the gap. The CDR3 nucleotides read TGTGCCAGCAGCCAAGATATAAGGACACGCGCGAACACCGGGGAGCTGTTTTTT. As protein: CASSQDIRTRANTGELFF.

This clonotype was observed a few times. The chain recombines TRBV5-6 with TRBJ2-5; 10 bases agree with TRBD1. Unmatched junction bases numbered 4, after V lost 5 bases and J lost 3 bases. Germline CDR1 is SGHDT and CDR2 is YYEEEE. CDR3 length: 14 residues. CDR3 protein: CASRATGGEETQYF. DNA for the CDR3: TGTGCCAGCAGAGCGACAGGGGGCGAAGAGACCCAGTACTTC.

This sequence joins TRBV5-6 and TRBJ2-4, with TRBD1 identical over 7 bases. Germline V lookup: CDR1 SGHDT, CDR2 YYEEEE. The CDR3 covers 15 residues. Germline trimming cut 5 bases from V and 3 bases from J; bases unmatched to any gene: 8. The CDR3 nucleotides read TGTGCCAGCAGGCTTATAGGACAGGACAAAAACATTCAGTACTTC. It translates to CASRLIGQDKNIQYF.

In nucleotides, the CDR3 is TGCGCCAGCAGCCAAGATCTCCCTAGCGGGGGGACCAATGAGCAGTTCTTC. Its protein is CASSQDLPSGGTNEQFF. The V call is TRBV4-3, the J call TRBJ2-1; 11 nucleotides match TRBD2. V was clipped by 0 bases and J by 6 bases; unmatched bases: 7. The CDR3 is made up of 17 amino acids. Germline-derived CDR1 and CDR2 are LGHNA and YSLEER.

This chain links TRBV12-3 or TRBV12-4 with TRBJ1-5, with D perhaps TRBD1 (5 bases). Trimming removed 7 bases at V and 0 bases at J, with 10 bases between. The CDR3 has 14 amino acids. This chain's CDR3 is CASKGSYSNQPQHF. The CDR3 bases are TGTGCCAGCAAGGGGTCTTATAGCAATCAGCCCCAGCATTTT.

The gene calls are TRBV20-1 and TRBJ2-3, with 7 bases identical to TRBD2. Looked up from germline, CDR1 is DFQATT and CDR2 is SNEGSKA (reference sequence). With 2 bases clipped from V and 1 base from J, the junction kept 3 bases outside the gene matches. The length of the CDR3 is 14 residues. The CDR3 spells CSARPRGGTDTQYF. The CDR3 coding sequence is TGCAGTGCTAGACCCCGGGGGGGCACAGATACGCAGTATTTT.